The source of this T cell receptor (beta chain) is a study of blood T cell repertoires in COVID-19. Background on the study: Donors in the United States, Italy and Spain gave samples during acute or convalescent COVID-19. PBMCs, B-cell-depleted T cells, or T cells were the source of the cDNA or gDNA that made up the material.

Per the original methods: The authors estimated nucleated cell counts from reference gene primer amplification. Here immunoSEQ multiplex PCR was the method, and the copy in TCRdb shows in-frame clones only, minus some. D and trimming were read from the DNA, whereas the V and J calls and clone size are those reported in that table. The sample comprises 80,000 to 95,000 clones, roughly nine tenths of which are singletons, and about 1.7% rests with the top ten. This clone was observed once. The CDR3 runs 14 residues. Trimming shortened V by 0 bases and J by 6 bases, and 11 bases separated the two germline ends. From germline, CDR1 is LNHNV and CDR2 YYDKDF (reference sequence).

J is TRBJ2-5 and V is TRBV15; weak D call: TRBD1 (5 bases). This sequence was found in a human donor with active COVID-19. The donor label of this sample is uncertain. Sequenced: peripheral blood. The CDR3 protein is CATSRDRVLKTQYF. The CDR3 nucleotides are TGTGCCACCAGCAGAGACAGGGTCCTAAAGACCCAGTACTTC. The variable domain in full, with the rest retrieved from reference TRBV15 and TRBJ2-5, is DAMVIQNPRYQVTQFGKPVTLSCSQTLNHNVMYWYQQKSSQAPKLLFHYYDKDFNNEADTPDNFQSRRPNTSFCFLDIRSPGLGDTAMYLCATSRDRVLKTQYFGPGTRLLVL.